This T cell receptor beta chain was found in a study of T cells in Graves' hyperthyroidism and ophthalmopathy (dated by TCRdb to the late 2010s). Describing the broader study: Peripheral blood was collected at initial diagnosis, before any treatment. The paper reports TCR Vbeta CDR3 sequencing of approximately 130 peripheral blood samples: under 45 ophthalmopathy, under 80 hyperthyroidism and 17 progressor patients. For training and testing, the 100 or so patients in the discovery cohort were randomly divided in a 7:3 ratio. The study also compared thyroid tissue and blood T-cell repertoires from about six Graves' hyperthyroidism patients. Prospective prediction of ophthalmopathy was tested in an independent validation cohort of 18 to 20 hyperthyroidism patients and 17 patients who later progressed to ophthalmopathy. To identify distinguishing TCR V-J signatures, a discovery cohort of 100 or so patients was used, comprising some 45 with Graves' ophthalmopathy and about 59 with stable Graves' hyperthyroidism. After sampling, hyperthyroidism patients received methimazole starting at 30 mg daily, and ophthalmopathy patients received high-dose intravenous methylprednisolone.

Stable Graves' hyperthyroidism was defined as no progression to ophthalmopathy during 18 months of follow-up. Hyperthyroidism patients were newly diagnosed, with disease duration under 2 months, and aged 18 to 65 years. The study excluded patients with uncontrolled infections, other autoimmune diseases, pregnancy or lactation. Clinical symptoms, serum thyroxine and TRAb, thyroid ultrasound, and orbital computed tomography formed the basis for the diagnoses. PBMCs were isolated from around 10 ml of fresh peripheral blood by Ficoll-Paque density gradient centrifugation. Total RNA was extracted using Trizol reagent, and RNA quality was assessed on an Agilent 2100 Bioanalyzer. In its sample, this clonotype was seen many times. Its antigen has not been determined. The record has no base qualities; no much larger clone is one base away. Study-wide conclusions, independent of this receptor: A model built on a 13 V-J signature distinguished ophthalmopathy from stable hyperthyroidism, reaching about 89% sensitivity and 81.08% specificity in cross-validation and 80%/75% in testing. Blood samples also contained most of the expanded thyroid clonotypes (frequency above 0.001), which suggests that blood repertoires may reflect thyroid immune responses. In validation, the model predicted progression to ophthalmopathy with over 65% sensitivity and roughly 72% specificity, a median of 6.5 months before onset. No statistical method was used to set the sample size in advance, and investigators knew the group allocation.

The TCR beta CDR3 regions were amplified from RNA transcripts. The first round of RT-PCR for the TCR CDR3 was performed with the HTBI primer set and the Qiagen OneStep RT-PCR kit. A second multiplex PCR round built the libraries, followed by size selection and purification. Sequencing of the libraries was done on an Illumina HiSeq2000 using paired-end 100 bp reads. As for how the authors treated the data: SOAPnuke was used to process the raw data, throwing out any read that contained adapters or uncalled bases, had a mean Phred below 15, or lacked an exact constant-primer or identifier match. COPE v1.2.5 was used to merge the high-quality paired reads, and each unique nucleotide sequence was defined as a clonotype. MiTCR v1.1 was used to align clonotypes to the IMGT TRBV, TRBD and TRBJ reference segments. The analysis was restricted to V-J combinations with a frequency above 0.0001, which together covered roughly 99% of the repertoires. The TCS score was defined as the ratio of F50 (clonal expansion) to E x V (chaos), calculated using BLOSUM62-based TCRdist between CDR3 peptides within each V-J. Welch's t-statistics and random forest reduced roughly 540 V-J features to 10 to 15, which were used in a naive Bayes classifier (R e1071). The similarity between thyroid and blood repertoires was quantified using the Morisita-Horn index. TCRdb reanalyzed the raw reads on its own, using fastp at Q25 for trimming and MiXCR for clone calling, and kept in-frame beta chains. Each CDR3 protein appears once, grouped with its most common genes and DNA. These V and J calls rely on TCRdb rather than the paper's analysis. The sample data list hundreds of thousands of distinct CDR3 sequences, and roughly 40% of these were observed just once. The top ten hold more than 7% of the sample.

The CDR3 spans 15 residues, from the cysteine through the phenylalanine. Only the CDR3 region is kept as DNA, spanning 45 bases read in frame from base 1. V is clipped by 0 bases and J by 0 bases, and the sequence between their germline boundaries is 8 bases long. CDR1 and CDR2 (SEHNR, FQNEAQ) derive from the germline V gene (reference sequence). The chain was built from TRBV7-9 and TRBJ1-2, with TRBD1 tentatively as D gene (5 bases match). This clonotype was obtained from a man between 18 and 29 years old with Graves' hyperthyroidism. Material: blood. The CDR3 region reads CASSLAQGPNYGYTF. In nucleotides, the sequence is TGTGCCAGCAGCTTAGCGCAGGGACCTAACTATGGCTACACCTTC.